This T cell receptor (beta chain) is drawn from a study of CD8+CD57+ T cells in acquired aplastic anemia. Those patients picked for sequencing had displayed CD8+CD57+ cell expansion on flow cytometry. Trimming left V 7 bases short and J 1 base short, with 15 bases between. The CDR3 sequence is 14 residues long. Germline assignment: CDR1 SQVTM and CDR2 ANQGSEA. TCR beta VDJ and CDR3 profiles were obtained from a genomic DNA template. Using its own MiXCR run on the reads, TCRdb lists one record per CDR3 protein. The table shows some 200,000 distinct CDR3 sequences, with roughly half occurring only once. This clonotype was counted only a few times.

Sequencing was performed on sorted CD4+, CD8+, or CD8+CD57+ T cells (not recorded which) from PBMCs. This TCR came from a human donor with aplastic anemia. J is TRBJ2-3 and V is TRBV29-1, with D perhaps TRBD2 (5 bases). CDR3 nucleotides: TGCAGCGGAACACCGGGATCTGGCACAGATACGCAGTATTTT. Its protein is CSGTPGSGTDTQYF.